Shown below are 24 T cell receptor beta chains from a single sample sequenced in a study of T cell responses to AZD1222 COVID-19 vaccine. Generated by immunoSEQ multiplex PCR, the TCRdb table keeps only in-frame clones and is missing some. Among roughly 100,000 clones listed, around nine tenths were seen once. The sample here was peripheral blood, taken 28 days after the second dose of the MenACWY control vaccine. The receptors originated from an adult who received the MenACWY meningococcal vaccine as a control.

The rearrangement links TRBV19 to TRBJ2-7; 7 nucleotides align to TRBD1. The CDR3 loop spans 14 amino acids. CDR1 LNHDA and CDR2 SQIVND come from the germline V gene (reference sequence). The ends lost 4 bases at V and 2 bases at J; junction bases unmatched: 5. CDR3 nucleotides: TGTGCCAGTAGTAAAAGGGACAGCGCCTACGAGCAGTACTTC. Protein sequence: CASSKRDSAYEQYF.

This rearrangement joins TRBV9 to TRBJ2-7, with D perhaps TRBD1 (6 bases). The CDR3 contains 13 residues. CDR1 is SGDLS, CDR2 YYNGEE, per germline. The V end was cut by 4 bases, the J end by 6 bases, with 14 bases between. In DNA form, the CDR3 reads TGTGCCAGCAGCATCGGGACAATCAGCGAGCAGTACTTC. As protein: CASSIGTISEQYF.

V usage is TRBV11-2 and J usage is TRBJ2-5, with D hard to call. The CDR3 runs to 12 residues. The germline gives CDR1 SGHAT, CDR2 FQNNGV. V was trimmed by 8 bases and J by 5 bases, leaving 12 bases between them. The CDR3 DNA follows: TGTGCCAGCTCTCTTACCAGGGAGACCCAGTACTTC. Amino acids: CASSLTRETQYF.

The chain links TRBV25-1 to TRBJ2-7, with D possibly being TRBD1 (5 bases). Per the germline V gene, CDR1 is MGHDK and CDR2 is SYGVNS. The CDR3 is 13 amino acids. Trimming shortened V by 4 bases and J by 0 bases, and 7 bases separated the two germline ends. In nucleotides, the CDR3 is TGTGCCAGCAGTGTCAGGGACTCCTACGAGCAGTACTTC. Its translation: CASSVRDSYEQYF.

The chain is built from TRBV10-1 and TRBJ2-1; D might be TRBD2 (6 bases). Germline assignment: CDR1 WNHNN and CDR2 SYGVQD (reference sequence). The CDR3 sequence is 14 residues long. The V end was cut by 6 bases, the J end by 0 bases, with 9 bases between. The CDR3 DNA reads as TGCGCCAGCAGCCGGGACTTCTCCTACAATGAGCAGTTCTTC. It encodes CASSRDFSYNEQFF.

This sequence joins TRBV24-1 and TRBJ2-7; D could derive from TRBD1 or TRBD2 (5 bases each). V lost 5 bases, J lost 0 bases, and 19 bases lay in between. The CDR3 covers 17 residues. Per germline, CDR1 KGHDR and CDR2 SFDVKD. The CDR3 protein is CATSGPTRFGGSYEQYF. For the CDR3, the DNA is TGTGCCACCAGTGGACCAACCCGCTTTGGGGGCTCCTACGAGCAGTACTTC.

This chain joins TRBV10-1 and TRBJ2-1; D call uncertain. This CDR3 is 14 amino acids long. Germline V gene sequence: CDR1 WNHNN, CDR2 SYGVQD (reference sequence). Trimming pared 6 bases from V and 6 bases from J, leaving 15 bases between. The CDR3 bases are TGCGCCAGCAGCGCTATAGCCTTAATCAATGAGCAGTTCTTC. Amino acids: CASSAIALINEQFF.

The chain combines TRBV11-2 with TRBJ2-3; D uncertain. CDR1 is SGHAT and CDR2 is FQNNGV in the germline V gene. V lost 2 bases and J lost 0, with 12 bases in between. The CDR3 sequence is 16 residues long. CDR3 loop: CASSLRLDQSTDTQYF. The CDR3, as DNA: TGTGCCAGCAGCTTACGTTTGGATCAAAGCACAGATACGCAGTATTTT.

The chain combines TRBV7-2 with TRBJ1-4; D perhaps matches TRBD1 (6 bases). In germline, CDR1 is SGHTA, CDR2 FQGNSA. Trimming shortened V by 2 bases and J by 4 bases, and 11 bases separated the two germline ends. The CDR3 is 15 residues long. Written as DNA, the CDR3 is TGTGCCAGCAGCTTATATACAGGGCTTAATGAAAAACTGTTTTTT. Its translation: CASSLYTGLNEKLFF. Combining the CDR3 with reference TRBV7-2 and TRBJ1-4 gives the whole variable domain GAGVSQSPSNKVTEKGKDVELRCDPISGHTALYWYRQSLGQGLEFLIYFQGNSAPDKSGLPSDRFSAERTGGSVSTLTIQRTQQEDSAVYLCASSLYTGLNEKLFFGSGTQLSVL.

This clone came up once. The genes are TRBV4-1 and TRBJ2-7; 9 positions agree with TRBD2. The CDR3 runs 17 residues. Germline assignment: CDR1 MGHRA and CDR2 YSYEKL. Trimming cost V 0 bases and J 4 bases; bases outside gene matches: 10. CDR3 in amino acids: CASSQDRSSGGPYEQYF. Here the CDR3 DNA reads TGCGCCAGCAGCCAAGATAGGTCAAGCGGGGGGCCATACGAGCAGTACTTC.

The chain is built from TRBV3-1 (or the pseudogene TRBV3-2) and TRBJ2-5; D gene uncertain. This CDR3 has 16 residues. Trimming took off 4 bases at V and 4 bases at J, with 19 bases between the two ends. CDR1 and CDR2 (germline): LGHDT, YNNKEL (reference sequence). CDR3 residues: CASSPPPKTSRETQYF. As DNA, the CDR3 is TGTGCCAGCAGCCCTCCACCTAAGACAAGCCGAGAGACCCAGTACTTC.

The rearrangement links TRBV7-2 to TRBJ1-3; TRBD1 is a possible D gene (6 bases). Trimming took 5 bases from V and 5 from J, leaving 16 bases between them. Germline CDR1 and CDR2: SGHTA and FQGNSA. There are 15 residues in the CDR3. The CDR3 spells CASSPGALSRNTIYF. As DNA, the CDR3 is TGTGCCAGCAGCCCGGGGGCCCTTTCAAGAAACACCATATATTTT.

This chain joins TRBV4-1 and TRBJ2-3, with TRBD1 identical over 9 bases. V dropped 2 bases and J dropped 6; count of bases not matched to a gene: 3. Germline V lookup: CDR1 MGHRA, CDR2 YSYEKL. The CDR3 runs 14 residues. CDR3 DNA: TGCGCCAGCAGCCAACCCGGGACAGGGGATACGCAGTATTTT. It is translated as CASSQPGTGDTQYF.

This rearrangement joins TRBV7-3 to TRBJ2-3; TRBD2 matches 14 bases. Per germline, CDR1 SGHTA and CDR2 FQGTGA. Trimming took 2 bases from V and 5 from J; bases not matched to a gene: 3. The CDR3 consists of 16 residues. CDR3 DNA: TGTGCCAGCAGCTTACGACTAGCGGGGGGGCGAGATACGCAGTATTTT. The encoded protein is CASSLRLAGGRDTQYF.

The chain combines TRBV23-1 with TRBJ2-7; either TRBD1 or TRBD2 may supply D (5 bases each). TRBV23-1 is an ORF; its function is uncertain. V lost 7 bases and J lost 4, with 23 bases in between. This CDR3 has 16 residues. CDR3 region: CASKEQDCPDLYEQYF. Written as DNA, the CDR3 is TGCGCCAGCAAAGAACAGGACTGCCCTGATTTATACGAGCAGTACTTC.

The chain recombines TRBV7-8 with TRBJ2-3; D might be TRBD2 (6 bases). This CDR3 spans 15 amino acids. The V end lost 1 base, the J end lost 4 bases, and 12 bases lay between the germline ends. CDR1 and CDR2 (germline): SGHVS, FQNEAQ. In nucleotides, the CDR3 is TGTGCCAGCAGCTTAGTACTAGCTGGGGCAGATACGCAGTATTTT. Translating it yields CASSLVLAGADTQYF.

CDR3 region: CASSSRGEETDTQYF. DNA for the CDR3: TGTGCCAGCTCTTCCAGGGGGGAGGAGACAGATACGCAGTATTTT. This chain uses TRBV18 with TRBJ2-3; tentative D call: TRBD1 (7 bases). The CDR3 spans 15 residues. Trimming removed 6 bases at V and 3 bases at J, with 16 bases between. Germline V gene lookup returns CDR1 KGHSH and CDR2 LQKENI. The variable domain in full, with the rest retrieved from reference TRBV18 and TRBJ2-3, is NAGVMQNPRHLVRRRGQEARLRCSPMKGHSHVYWYRQLPEEGLKFMVYLQKENIIDESGMPKERFSAEFPKEGPSILRIQQVVRGDSAAYFCASSSRGEETDTQYFGPGTRLTVL.

This clone is a singleton in its sample. V gene TRBV27 combines with J gene TRBJ2-7; the D is unclear. Trimming took 0 bases from V and 5 from J, leaving 11 bases between them. Germline CDR1 MNHEY, CDR2 SMNVEV (reference sequence). The CDR3 is made up of 14 amino acids. CDR3 protein: CASSLSRRLNEQYF. In nucleotides, the CDR3 is TGTGCCAGCAGTTTATCTCGCAGATTAAACGAGCAGTACTTC.

V usage is TRBV9 and J usage is TRBJ2-1; D call uncertain. Trimming shortened V by 0 bases and J by 7 bases, and 17 bases separated the two germline ends. The germline V gene has CDR1 SGDLS and CDR2 YYNGEE. CDR3 length: 16 residues. The CDR3 protein is CASSVGPLGPLNEQFF. DNA of the CDR3: TGTGCCAGCAGCGTAGGCCCGCTAGGGCCCCTAAATGAGCAGTTCTTC.

This clone was observed a single time. V and J are TRBV6-5 and TRBJ1-1; TRBD1 might be the D (5 bases). The ends were cut back, 0 bases at V and 2 bases at J, with 10 bases in the middle. This CDR3 region has 15 residues. Germline lookup yields CDR1 MNHEY and CDR2 SVGAGI. The CDR3 sequence is CASSYSGRLNTEAFF. As DNA, the CDR3 is TGTGCCAGCAGTTACTCGGGGCGGCTTAACACTGAAGCTTTCTTT.

The chain has TRBV24-1 and TRBJ2-6, with 11 bases matching TRBD1. V was clipped by 10 bases and J by 2 bases; unmatched bases: 6. Germline CDR1 and CDR2: KGHDR and SFDVKD. The CDR3 is made up of 16 amino acids. The CDR3 loop reads CATARDRGAGANVLTF. The CDR3 DNA sequence: TGTGCCACTGCCAGGGACAGGGGGGCTGGGGCCAACGTCCTGACTTTC.

The J gene is TRBJ2-1, the V gene TRBV6-6; TRBD1 matches 7 bases. V gave up 4 bases and J gave up 7 bases; unmatched junction bases: 7. Germline V gives CDR1 MNHNY, CDR2 SVGAGI (reference sequence). The CDR3 extends over 14 amino acids. Written as DNA, the CDR3 is TGTGCCAGCAGTTCTCTTGAACAGGGGAATGAGCAGTTCTTC. Protein sequence: CASSSLEQGNEQFF.

The chain uses TRBV29-1 and TRBJ2-5; no definite D call. V was shortened by 4 bases and J by 1 base, with 7 bases between the two germline ends. The germline gives CDR1 SQVTM, CDR2 ANQGSEA. This CDR3 is 12 amino acids long. The CDR3 reads CSVAPSQETQYF. The CDR3 coding sequence is TGCAGCGTTGCCCCGTCCCAAGAGACCCAGTACTTC. Together with reference TRBV29-1 and TRBJ2-5, the CDR3 gives the full variable domain: SAVISQKPSRDICQRGTSLTIQCQVDSQVTMMFWYRQQPGQSLTLIATANQGSEATYESGFVIDKFPISRPNLTFSTLTVSNMSPEDSSIYLCSVAPSQETQYFGPGTRLLVL.

In this sample, this clone turned up once. V gene TRBV6-5 combines with J gene TRBJ2-1; D might be TRBD1 (5 bases). Germline loops: CDR1 MNHEY, CDR2 SVGAGI. Trimming stripped 8 bases from V and 4 bases from J, with 9 bases between. The CDR3 is made up of 12 amino acids. The CDR3 is CASGKGYNEQFF. The CDR3 DNA follows: TGTGCCAGCGGGAAGGGGTACAATGAGCAGTTCTTC.